This entry lists 6 T cell receptor beta chains sequenced from one sample in a study of T cell clones after liver transplantation. Generated by immunoSEQ multiplex PCR, the TCRdb table keeps only in-frame clones and is missing some. The sample holds 70,000 to 80,000 clones, 90% seen once. Specimen: CD4+ T cells from blood, collected before liver transplant. The receptors here all came from a human donor who received a liver transplant.

This chain uses TRBV29-1 with TRBJ2-1; 12 bases are shared with TRBD1. The CDR3 has 13 amino acids. The trim removed 4 bases at V and 9 bases at J, leaving 4 bases unmatched. Germline loops: CDR1 SQVTM, CDR2 ANQGSEA. CDR3 coding DNA: TGCAGCGTTGGGGGACAGGGGGCGGGTGAGCAGTTCTTC. Protein sequence: CSVGGQGAGEQFF.

The chain joins TRBV5-1 to TRBJ2-1; TRBD1 matches at 9 bases. CDR3 size: 15 residues. Germline assignment: CDR1 SGHRS and CDR2 YFSETQ. Unmatched junction bases numbered 5, after V lost 3 bases and J lost 4 bases. CDR3 DNA sequence: TGCGCCAGCAGCTACCGGGACAGGGTGTACAATGAGCAGTTCTTC. Residues: CASSYRDRVYNEQFF.

The chain carries TRBV7-6 and TRBJ2-7; no clear D gene. The CDR3 consists of 14 residues. CDR1 is SGHVS and CDR2 is FNYEAQ in the germline V gene. The V gene lost 6 bases and the J gene lost 0 bases, with 12 bases spanning the gap. The DNA of the CDR3 is TGTGCCAGCAGTTTGTTAAGCGCCTCCTACGAGCAGTACTTC. Translating it yields CASSLLSASYEQYF.

The chain uses TRBV6-5 and TRBJ2-2; the D gene is possibly TRBD2 (5 bases). The germline gives CDR1 MNHEY, CDR2 SVGAGI. The CDR3 loop spans 15 amino acids. The germline V and J ends were trimmed by 6 bases and 7 bases, with 18 bases remaining between them. CDR3 residues: CASSQPSKTDGELFF. The CDR3 bases are TGTGCCAGCAGCCAGCCTAGCAAAACCGACGGGGAGCTGTTTTTT.

The V and J genes are TRBV10-1 and TRBJ2-1; 8 nucleotides line up with TRBD2. CDR3 length: 18 residues. Germline CDR1 reads WNHNN; CDR2 reads SYGVQD (reference sequence). The V and J ends lost 0 bases and 10 bases, in that order; junction bases with no gene match: 17. As DNA, the CDR3 is TGCGCCAGCAGTGAGTCAGGTTTAGCGGGGTACCTCGGCCAGGAGCAGTTCTTC. Its translation: CASSESGLAGYLGQEQFF.

A single count supports this clone. The rearrangement uses TRBV11-2 and TRBJ2-3; TRBD2 matches 8 bases. The CDR3 loop spans 16 amino acids. The V gene's germline CDR1 is SGHAT and CDR2 FQNNGV. V gave up 5 bases and J gave up 2 bases; unmatched junction bases: 9. The CDR3 sequence is CASSPLRGGFTDTQYF. CDR3 DNA: TGTGCCAGCAGCCCTCTACGGGGGGGATTCACAGATACGCAGTATTTT.